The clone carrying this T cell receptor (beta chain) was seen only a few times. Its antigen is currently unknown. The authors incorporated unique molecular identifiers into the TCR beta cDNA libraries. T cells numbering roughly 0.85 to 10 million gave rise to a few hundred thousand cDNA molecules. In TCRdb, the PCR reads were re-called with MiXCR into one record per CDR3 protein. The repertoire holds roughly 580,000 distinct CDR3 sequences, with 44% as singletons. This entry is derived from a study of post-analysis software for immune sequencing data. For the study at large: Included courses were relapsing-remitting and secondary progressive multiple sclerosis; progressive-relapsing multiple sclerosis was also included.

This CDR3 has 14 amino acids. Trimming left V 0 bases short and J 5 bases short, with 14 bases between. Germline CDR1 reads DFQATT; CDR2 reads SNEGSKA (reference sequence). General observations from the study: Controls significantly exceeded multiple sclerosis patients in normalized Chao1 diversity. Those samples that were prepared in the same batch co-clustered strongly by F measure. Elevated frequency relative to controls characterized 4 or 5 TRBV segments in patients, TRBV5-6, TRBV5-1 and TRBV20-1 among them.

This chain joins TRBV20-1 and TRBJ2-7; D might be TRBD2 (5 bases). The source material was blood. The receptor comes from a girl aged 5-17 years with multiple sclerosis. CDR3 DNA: TGCAGTGCTAGAGATGCGGGCCTGACCGACGAGCAGTACTTC. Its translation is CSARDAGLTDEQYF.